A single sample gave rise to the 13 T cell receptor beta chains below, sequenced in a study of blood T cell repertoires in COVID-19. Assay used: immunoSEQ multiplex PCR; TCRdb lists only in-frame clones, some missing. The table has roughly 460,000 clones, around 90% seen once; the top ten hold roughly 0.87%. The sequenced sample consisted of peripheral blood. Receptor source: a man aged 18 to 30 with COVID-19, enrolled during active disease.

The chain is built from TRBV18 and TRBJ2-7; the match to TRBD2 covers 7 bases. CDR3 length equals 16 residues. The V gene end was trimmed by 0 bases and the J gene end by 7 bases; junction bases not matched to a gene: 12. Germline V lookup: CDR1 KGHSH, CDR2 LQKENI. The CDR3 coding sequence is TGTGCCAGCTCACCACCGATGGGGAGGGTACGTGAAGAGCAGTACTTC. Amino acids: CASSPPMGRVREEQYF.

The chain employs TRBV5-4 and TRBJ2-1; D gene uncertain. The CDR3 length is 15 residues. Trimming shortened V by 3 bases and J by 6 bases, and 16 bases separated the two germline ends. Germline lookup yields CDR1 SGHNT and CDR2 YYREEE (reference sequence). CDR3 sequence: CASSSTMALVNEQFF. The CDR3 DNA is TGTGCCAGCAGCTCAACTATGGCCCTAGTCAATGAGCAGTTCTTC.

The chain combines TRBV11-3 with TRBJ1-2; 8 nucleotides align to TRBD1. The CDR3 spans 17 residues. V shed 0 bases and J 2 bases; nucleotides not matched to a gene: 8. Germline lookup yields CDR1 SGHNT and CDR2 YENEEA. The CDR3 DNA reads as TGTGCCAGCAGCTTAGATCTTGGGAACAGGGGGAACTATGGCTACACCTTC. This codes for CASSLDLGNRGNYGYTF.

This chain uses TRBV3-1 (or the pseudogene TRBV3-2) with TRBJ1-2; 7 bases are shared with TRBD1. Unmatched junction bases numbered 11, after V lost 3 bases and J lost 7 bases. The CDR3 is made up of 15 amino acids. Germline CDR1 LGHDT, CDR2 YNNKEL (reference sequence). CDR3 sequence reads: CASSHMGQHSRGYTF. The CDR3 nucleotides read TGTGCCAGCAGCCATATGGGACAGCACAGCCGTGGCTACACCTTC.

The chain links TRBV12-3 or TRBV12-4 to TRBJ2-5; weak D call: TRBD2 (5 bases). Trimming removed 7 bases from V and 5 bases from J, with 14 bases in between. This CDR3 region has 13 residues. The CDR3 protein is CASMSGVEETQYF. The CDR3 DNA follows: TGTGCCAGCATGTCCGGGGTAGAGGAGACCCAGTACTTC.

The chain combines TRBV11-2 with TRBJ1-2; D unresolved. There are 14 residues in the CDR3. V was clipped by 0 bases and J by 4 bases, with 9 bases between them. CDR1 and CDR2 (germline): SGHAT, FQNNGV. The CDR3: CASSLDLGSYGYTF. CDR3 sequence (DNA): TGTGCCAGCAGCTTAGATCTGGGCAGCTATGGCTACACCTTC. Full variable domain (missing parts from reference TRBV11-2 and TRBJ1-2): EAGVAQSPRYKIIEKRQSVAFWCNPISGHATLYWYQQILGQGPKLLIQFQNNGVVDDSQLPKDRFSAERLKGVDSTLKIQPAKLEDSAVYLCASSLDLGSYGYTFGSGTRLTVV.

The V and J genes are TRBV3-1 (or the pseudogene TRBV3-2) and TRBJ2-7, with a weak D call TRBD1 (6 bases). Germline lookup yields CDR1 LGHDT and CDR2 YNNKEL (reference sequence). The CDR3 runs to 15 residues. The germline V and J ends were trimmed by 4 bases and 0 bases, with 13 bases remaining between them. Here the CDR3 DNA reads TGTGCCAGCAGCCCCGGACAGCAAAGCTCCTACGAGCAGTACTTC. Translating it yields CASSPGQQSSYEQYF.

This chain uses TRBV24-1 with TRBJ1-5; no firm D call. V gave up 4 bases and J gave up 1 base, with 7 bases separating them. CDR1 KGHDR and CDR2 SFDVKD come from the germline V gene. The CDR3 contains 14 residues. The CDR3 loop reads CATSDHRSNQPQHF. The CDR3 coding sequence is TGTGCCACCAGTGACCACCGGAGCAATCAGCCCCAGCATTTT.

The V call is TRBV3-1 (or the pseudogene TRBV3-2), the J call TRBJ2-7, with D tentatively TRBD2 (5 bases). Germline-derived CDR1 and CDR2 are LGHDT and YNNKEL (reference sequence). V was clipped by 3 bases and J by 3 bases, with 9 bases between them. This CDR3 comprises 13 residues. In nucleotides, the CDR3 is TGTGCCAGCAGCCACCTGGGAGTCTACGAGCAGTACTTC. It codes for CASSHLGVYEQYF.

The V and J genes are TRBV12-3 or TRBV12-4 and TRBJ2-7; D remains ambiguous. CDR3 length: 13 amino acids. Trimming shortened V by 2 bases and J by 5 bases, and 10 bases separated the two germline ends. CDR3 region: CASSLSRSHEQYF. CDR3 bases: TGTGCCAGCAGTTTATCGCGTTCCCACGAGCAGTACTTC.

V gene TRBV21-1 combines with J gene TRBJ1-5; TRBD1 is the table's D call, not checked against the DNA. TRBV21-1 corresponds to a pseudogene. There are 12 residues in the CDR3. CDR3 nucleotide sequence: TGTGCCAGGCGACAGGAGAATCAGCCCCAGCATTTT. Residues: CARRQENQPQHF.

The rearrangement joins TRBV24-1 to TRBJ2-4, with 7 bases identical to TRBD1. This CDR3 contains 15 residues. Per germline, CDR1 KGHDR and CDR2 SFDVKD. The junction had 5 bases not matched to a gene; V was cut back by 3 bases and J by 4 bases. CDR3 coding DNA: TGTGCCACCAGTGATCGGGACAGACAAAAAAACATTCAGTACTTC. Translation gives CATSDRDRQKNIQYF.

This clone was seen a handful of times. The sample holds other DNA sequences that translate to the same CDR3. The V call is TRBV6-5, the J call TRBJ1-2, with TRBD1 matching 8 bases. V trimming: 5 bases; J trimming: 6 bases; junction bases outside the gene matches: 2. The length of the CDR3 is 12 residues. The V gene's germline CDR1 is MNHEY and CDR2 SVGAGI. The CDR3 is CASSTGGDGYTF. The CDR3, as DNA: TGTGCCAGCAGTACAGGGGGAGATGGCTACACCTTC.